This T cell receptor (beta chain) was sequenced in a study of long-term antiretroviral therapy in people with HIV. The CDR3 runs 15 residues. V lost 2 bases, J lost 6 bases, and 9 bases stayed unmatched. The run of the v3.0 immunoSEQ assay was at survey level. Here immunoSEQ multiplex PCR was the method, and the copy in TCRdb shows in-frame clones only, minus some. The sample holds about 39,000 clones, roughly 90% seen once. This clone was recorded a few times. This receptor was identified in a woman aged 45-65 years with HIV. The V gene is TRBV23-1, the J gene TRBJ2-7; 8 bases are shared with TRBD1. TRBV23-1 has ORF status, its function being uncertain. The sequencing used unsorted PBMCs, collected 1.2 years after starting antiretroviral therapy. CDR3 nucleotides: TGCGCCAGCAGTCAAAAGACCGGGACAGGACCCGAGCAGTACTTC. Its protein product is CASSQKTGTGPEQYF.